Below, one T cell receptor (beta chain) is given with its context. This record comes from a study of blood T cell repertoires in COVID-19. Profiling relied on immunoSEQ multiplex PCR, and the TCRdb table lists in-frame clones only, not all of them. The table includes under 200,000 clones, 80% to 85% detected once. This CDR3 is built from 14 residues. Germline-derived CDR1 and CDR2 are MNHNY and SVGAGI (reference sequence). V shed 6 bases, J shed 4 bases, and the junction held 5 bases outside the gene matches. Sequencing used peripheral blood. This chain connects TRBV6-6 to TRBJ1-3; 8 positions agree with TRBD1. The receptor's source is a woman older than 75 with active or convalescent COVID-19. The CDR3 DNA reads as TGTGCCAGCAGACAGGGGGTGGGGGGAAACACCATATATTTT. Encoded protein: CASRQGVGGNTIYF.